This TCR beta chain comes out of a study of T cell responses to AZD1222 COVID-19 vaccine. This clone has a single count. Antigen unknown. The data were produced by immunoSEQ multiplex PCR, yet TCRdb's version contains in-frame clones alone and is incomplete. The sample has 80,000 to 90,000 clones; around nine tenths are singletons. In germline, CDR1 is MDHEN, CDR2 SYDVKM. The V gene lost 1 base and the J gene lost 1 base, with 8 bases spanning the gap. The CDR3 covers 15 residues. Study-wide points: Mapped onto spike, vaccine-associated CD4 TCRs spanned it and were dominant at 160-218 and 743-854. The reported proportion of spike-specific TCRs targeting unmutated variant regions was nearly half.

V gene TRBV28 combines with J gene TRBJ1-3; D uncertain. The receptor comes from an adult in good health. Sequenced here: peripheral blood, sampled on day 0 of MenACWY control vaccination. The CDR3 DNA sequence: TGTGCCAGCAGTTTATCCTTGGATTCTGGAAACACCATATATTTT. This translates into CASSLSLDSGNTIYF.